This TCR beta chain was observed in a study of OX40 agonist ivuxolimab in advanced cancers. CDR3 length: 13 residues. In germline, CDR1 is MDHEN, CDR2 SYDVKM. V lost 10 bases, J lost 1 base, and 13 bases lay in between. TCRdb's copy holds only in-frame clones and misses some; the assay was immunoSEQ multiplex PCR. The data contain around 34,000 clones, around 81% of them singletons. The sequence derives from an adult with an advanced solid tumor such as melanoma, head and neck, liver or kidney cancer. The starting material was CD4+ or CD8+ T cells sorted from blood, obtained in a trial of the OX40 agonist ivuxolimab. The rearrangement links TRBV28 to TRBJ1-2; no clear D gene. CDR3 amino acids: CATLTDYNYGYTF. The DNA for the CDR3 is TGTGCCACCCTAACAGATTATAACTATGGCTACACCTTC.